The entry below describes one TCR beta chain. The sample comes from a study of T cell changes during pregnancy in multiple sclerosis. The data were produced by immunoSEQ multiplex PCR, yet TCRdb's version contains in-frame clones alone and is incomplete. This table holds around 66,000 clones, roughly 89% found once. Germline assignment: CDR1 MDHEN and CDR2 SYDVKM. Deletions cut 3 bases from V and 6 bases from J, with 12 bases between. The CDR3 runs 14 residues. This sequence joins TRBV28 and TRBJ1-5; maybe TRBD1 (5 bases). The TCR was taken from a female donor in good health, enrolled as a control in a pregnancy study. The source material was peripheral blood, sampled in the third trimester of pregnancy. CDR3 sequence reads: CASSFGGLSQPQHF. For the CDR3, the DNA is TGTGCCAGCAGTTTCGGGGGTTTGTCTCAGCCCCAGCATTTT.